The 27 T cell receptor beta chains in this list originate from one sample, sequenced in a study of beta chain features in type 1 diabetes. Study observations and caveats: Researchers report that Type 1 diabetes patients had moderately but significantly shorter TCRB CDR3s across all four CD4+ subsets.

Expressed TCRB transcripts were sequenced after all isolated RNA was converted to cDNA. Produced via immunoSEQ multiplex PCR; TCRdb's table is partial and in-frame only. The sample shows 240,000 or so clones, around 20% of them seen only once. Their target antigens are unknown. The sequenced material came from naive CD4+ T cells from blood. These receptors were obtained from a middle-aged woman with type 1 diabetes.

This chain joins TRBV28 and TRBJ1-1; weak D call: TRBD1 (5 bases). Germline loops: CDR1 MDHEN, CDR2 SYDVKM. V lost 3 bases to trimming and J lost 1 base, with 24 bases between them. This CDR3 has 19 residues. The CDR3, as DNA: TGTGCCAGCAGTTTTTCCATGGCAGGGAAGATGGTGTCGAACACTGAAGCTTTCTTT. Protein product: CASSFSMAGKMVSNTEAFF.

This chain uses TRBV7-9 with TRBJ1-2, with 10 bases fitting TRBD1. The V segment lost 3 bases and the J segment 8 bases; nucleotides outside the gene matches: 6. CDR3 length equals 14 residues. Germline CDR1 SEHNR, CDR2 FQNEAQ (reference sequence). Written as DNA, the CDR3 is TGTGCCAGCAGCTTCGACAGGGGGCCGCGAGGCTACACCTTC. Amino acids: CASSFDRGPRGYTF.

The chain employs TRBV30 and TRBJ1-1, with D possibly matching TRBD1 (5 bases). The CDR3 has 14 amino acids. The germline CDR1 and CDR2 sequences are GTSNPN and SVGIG (reference sequence). Trimming left V 3 bases short and J 4 bases short, with 15 bases between. The CDR3 DNA sequence: TGTGCCTGGAGCCGTGGGACGGGAGGCACTGAAGCTTTCTTT. Its protein is CAWSRGTGGTEAFF.

This clone turned up a few times. The gene calls are TRBV7-2 and TRBJ2-2; 12 positions match TRBD2. Per germline, CDR1 SGHTA and CDR2 FQGNSA. J was trimmed by 4 bases and V by 4 bases; bases with no gene match: 1. The CDR3 is 15 residues long. CDR3 coding DNA: TGTGCCAGCAGCTGGACTAGCGGGATCACCGGGGAGCTGTTTTTT. Translated: CASSWTSGITGELFF.

V and J are TRBV5-1 and TRBJ2-7, with D hard to call. The CDR3 consists of 13 residues. Trimming took off 5 bases at V and 2 bases at J, with 11 bases between the two ends. Germline CDR1 and CDR2: SGHRS and YFSETQ. The CDR3 region is CASRVTGAYEQYF. For the CDR3, the DNA is TGCGCCAGCAGGGTGACTGGAGCCTACGAGCAGTACTTC.

The chain has TRBV20-1 and TRBJ2-1; a possible D gene is TRBD1 (6 bases). Per germline, CDR1 DFQATT and CDR2 SNEGSKA (reference sequence). This CDR3 spans 10 amino acids. Deletions cut 5 bases from V and 10 bases from J, with 9 bases between. For the CDR3, the DNA is TGCAGTGCTTGGGGGCGAGAGCAGTTCTTC. Residues: CSAWGREQFF.

The rearrangement uses TRBV29-1 and TRBJ2-1; 12 bases agree with TRBD2. Per germline, CDR1 SQVTM and CDR2 ANQGSEA. Trimming removed 1 base from V and 1 base from J; junction bases left unmatched: 2. The CDR3 runs to 16 residues. DNA for the CDR3: TGCAGCGTTGAAGGGACTAGCGGGATTTCCTACAATGAGCAGTTCTTC. Translating it yields CSVEGTSGISYNEQFF.

The J gene is TRBJ2-2, the V gene TRBV9; 10 bases map to TRBD1. The CDR3 totals 17 residues. V lost 0 bases to trimming and J lost 4 bases; unmatched junction nucleotides: 6. Germline V CDR1 and CDR2: SGDLS, YYNGEE. CDR3 in DNA: TGTGCCAGCAGCGTAGTGACAGGGGGCGCGAGCACCGGGGAGCTGTTTTTT. Translation gives CASSVVTGGASTGELFF.

The chain recombines TRBV30 with TRBJ1-3, with 9 bases identical to TRBD1. The J segment lost 0 bases and the V segment lost 3 bases, leaving 0 bases of the junction unmatched. The CDR3 contains 14 residues. Looked up from germline, CDR1 is GTSNPN and CDR2 is SVGIG (reference sequence). The CDR3 DNA follows: TGTGCCTGGAGGGACAGGGGCTCTGGAAACACCATATATTTT. Protein: CAWRDRGSGNTIYF.

V is TRBV2 and J is TRBJ2-3; D is possibly TRBD2 (5 bases). Trimming shortened V by 8 bases and J by 4 bases, and 7 bases separated the two germline ends. Germline loops: CDR1 SNHLY, CDR2 FYNNEI. This CDR3 comprises 11 residues. The CDR3 loop is CASGGPDTQYF. The CDR3 nucleotides read TGTGCCAGCGGCGGGCCAGATACGCAGTATTTT. Looking up the rest from reference TRBV2 and TRBJ2-3 gives the full variable domain: EPEVTQTPSHQVTQMGQEVILRCVPISNHLYFYWYRQILGQKVEFLVSFYNNEISEKSEIFDDQFSVERPDGSNFTLKIRSTKLEDSAMYFCASGGPDTQYFGPGTRLTVL.

The rearrangement links TRBV18 to TRBJ2-7; no clear D gene. The CDR3 sequence is 14 residues long. V was pared by 2 bases and J by 6 bases, with 14 bases between. CDR1 is KGHSH, CDR2 LQKENI, per germline. In nucleotides, the CDR3 is TGTGCCAGCTCACCAAATCAGGTGTACGGCGAGCAGTACTTC. This codes for CASSPNQVYGEQYF.

This rearrangement joins TRBV19 to TRBJ1-5; D remains unclear. Germline loops: CDR1 LNHDA, CDR2 SQIVND (reference sequence). This CDR3 is built from 13 residues. V was trimmed by 1 base and J by 5 bases, leaving 6 bases between them. The CDR3: CASSIGSYQPQHF. The CDR3, as DNA: TGTGCCAGTAGTATAGGCAGTTATCAGCCCCAGCATTTT. The variable domain in full, completed from reference TRBV19 and TRBJ1-5, reads DGGITQSPKYLFRKEGQNVTLSCEQNLNHDAMYWYRQDPGQGLRLIYYSQIVNDFQKGDIAEGYSVSREKKESFPLTVTSAQKNPTAFYLCASSIGSYQPQHFGDGTRLSIL.

Only a few counts were recorded for this clone. The rearrangement uses TRBV7-9 and TRBJ1-6; D is unclear. Looked up from germline, CDR1 is SEHNR and CDR2 is FQNEAQ (reference sequence). Trimming pared 4 bases from V and 8 bases from J, leaving 6 bases between. The CDR3 extends over 12 amino acids. The DNA for the CDR3 is TGTGCCAGCAGCTCTAGCGATTCACCCCTCCACTTT. Amino acids: CASSSSDSPLHF.

The sample holds a few counts of this clone. This chain connects TRBV5-8 to TRBJ2-3; D gene unclear. V was cut by 0 bases and J by 5 bases, with 7 bases left in between. Germline assignment: CDR1 SGHTS and CDR2 YDEGEE. This CDR3 contains 13 residues. CDR3 protein: CASSLGGLDTQYF. The CDR3 DNA reads TGTGCCAGCAGCTTGGGAGGTTTAGATACGCAGTATTTT.

The chain couples TRBV5-1 to TRBJ2-5; TRBD2 matches at 8 bases. The V and J ends lost 0 bases and 2 bases, in that order; junction bases with no gene match: 6. The CDR3 runs 16 residues. Germline assignment: CDR1 SGHRS and CDR2 YFSETQ. The CDR3 here is CASSLGVAGRQETQYF. The CDR3 bases are TGCGCCAGCAGCTTGGGGGTAGCGGGACGACAAGAGACCCAGTACTTC.

V and J are TRBV5-4 and TRBJ2-7, with D perhaps matching TRBD2 (5 bases). Deletions cut 4 bases from V and 4 bases from J, with 9 bases between. CDR3 length equals 12 residues. Germline CDR1 and CDR2: SGHNT and YYREEE (reference sequence). CDR3 bases: TGTGCCAGCAGCCGGGATCTTTACGAGCAGTACTTC. Translation gives CASSRDLYEQYF.

The chain has TRBV28 and TRBJ2-7; TRBD2 aligns across 7 bases. Germline V gives CDR1 MDHEN, CDR2 SYDVKM. The junction had 11 bases not matched to a gene; V was cut back by 7 bases and J by 2 bases. The CDR3 loop spans 15 amino acids. CDR3 bases: TGTGCCAGCAACCCTCACGCCGGGACTACCTACGAGCAGTACTTC. This codes for CASNPHAGTTYEQYF.

V gene TRBV9 combines with J gene TRBJ2-5; 8 nucleotides line up with TRBD2. The CDR3 is made up of 15 amino acids. Losses at the gene ends were 1 base for V and 1 base for J; bases not matched to a gene: 3. Germline assignment: CDR1 SGDLS and CDR2 YYNGEE. The CDR3 region is CASSVRTSGQETQYF. The CDR3 DNA follows: TGTGCCAGCAGCGTACGAACTAGCGGCCAAGAGACCCAGTACTTC.

This clone was found a few times. The sample carries other DNA sequences with the same CDR3. V gene TRBV7-3 combines with J gene TRBJ2-1; 11 bases align to TRBD2. Trimming cost V 3 bases and J 6 bases; bases outside gene matches: 1. Germline V gene data show CDR1 as SGHTA and CDR2 as FQGTGA. This CDR3 contains 14 residues. CDR3 in amino acids: CASSLGTSGNEQFF. The CDR3 DNA reads as TGTGCCAGCAGCTTGGGGACTAGCGGCAATGAGCAGTTCTTC.

The chain employs TRBV18 and TRBJ2-1, with TRBD1 matching over 9 bases. This CDR3 has 15 amino acids. Trimming cost V 2 bases and J 6 bases; bases outside gene matches: 5. The germline V gene has CDR1 KGHSH and CDR2 LQKENI. The CDR3 sequence: CASSPGQGKVNEQFF. CDR3 coding DNA: TGTGCCAGCTCACCAGGACAGGGGAAGGTCAATGAGCAGTTCTTC.

The gene calls are TRBV9 and TRBJ2-7, with 12 bases identical to TRBD2. Per germline, CDR1 SGDLS and CDR2 YYNGEE. After removal of 3 bases from V and 5 bases from J, the junction contained 6 bases not matched to a gene. The CDR3 covers 15 residues. CDR3 DNA: TGTGCCAGCAGCGAGCGACTAGCGGGAGAGAACGAGCAGTACTTC. Its protein product is CASSERLAGENEQYF. The full variable domain, in which reference TRBV9 and TRBJ2-7 provide the parts outside the CDR3, is DSGVTQTPKHLITATGQRVTLRCSPRSGDLSVYWYQQSLDQGLQFLIQYYNGEERAKGNILERFSAQQFPDLHSELNLSSLELGDSALYFCASSERLAGENEQYFGPGTRLTVT.

This clone was found a few times. J is TRBJ2-5 and V is TRBV28; TRBD1 aligns across 8 bases. This CDR3 contains 13 residues. Germline values: CDR1 MDHEN, CDR2 SYDVKM. The trim removed 5 bases at V and 5 bases at J, leaving 4 bases unmatched. DNA for the CDR3: TGTGCCAGCAGTCCAGGGGGCTGGGAGACCCAGTACTTC. Translating gives CASSPGGWETQYF. Complete variable domain (other parts from reference TRBV28 and TRBJ2-5): DVKVTQSSRYLVKRTGEKVFLECVQDMDHENMFWYRQDPGLGLRLIYFSYDVKMKEKGDIPEGYSVSREKKERFSLILESASTNQTSMYLCASSPGGWETQYFGPGTRLLVL.

V is TRBV7-9 and J is TRBJ1-3, with D hard to call. V was pared by 0 bases and J by 7 bases, with 13 bases between. This CDR3 comprises 15 residues. Looked up from germline, CDR1 is SEHNR and CDR2 is FQNEAQ (reference sequence). The CDR3 sequence: CASSLASFFGNTIYF. CDR3 coding DNA: TGTGCCAGCAGCTTAGCCTCTTTCTTCGGGAACACCATATATTTT. Looking up the rest from reference TRBV7-9 and TRBJ1-3 gives the full variable domain: DTGVSQNPRHKITKRGQNVTFRCDPISEHNRLYWYRQTLGQGPEFLTYFQNEAQLEKSRLLSDRFSAERPKGSFSTLEIQRTEQGDSAMYLCASSLASFFGNTIYFGEGSWLTVV.

A few counts support this clone. The chain links TRBV1 to TRBJ1-5; the table's D call of TRBD1 was not tested on the DNA. TRBV1 is marked as a pseudogene. The CDR3 is 17 amino acids. This chain's CDR3 is CTSSQPEDRGLQQPQHF. The CDR3 bases are TGCACCAGCAGCCAACCCGAGGACAGGGGGCTCCAGCAGCCCCAGCATTTT.

This clone was detected a few times. The rearrangement uses TRBV18 and TRBJ2-5; TRBD1 matches 12 bases. Germline loops: CDR1 KGHSH, CDR2 LQKENI. This CDR3 has 15 amino acids. V dropped 5 bases and J dropped 5; count of bases not matched to a gene: 6. The CDR3 region is CASSFSGTGGETQYF. In DNA form, the CDR3 reads TGTGCCAGCTCATTCTCCGGGACAGGGGGCGAGACCCAGTACTTC.

The gene calls are TRBV27 and TRBJ1-2; 7 positions agree with TRBD1. The germline V gene encodes CDR1 MNHEY and CDR2 SMNVEV (reference sequence). The CDR3 loop spans 12 amino acids. After removal of 5 bases from V and 5 bases from J, the junction contained 2 bases not matched to a gene. This CDR3 is CASSPTGYGYTF. The CDR3 DNA is TGTGCCAGCAGTCCGACAGGGTATGGCTACACCTTC.

The DNA of the CDR3 is TGTGCCAGCAGGTCGTATAGCAATCAGCCCCAGCATTTT. It specifies CASRSYSNQPQHF. V usage is TRBV6-5 and J usage is TRBJ1-5; D remains ambiguous. Germline values: CDR1 MNHEY, CDR2 SVGAGI. V lost 6 bases and J 0 bases, leaving 6 bases between the germline ends. This CDR3 has 13 residues.